This T cell receptor beta chain was documented in a study of blood T cell repertoires in COVID-19. About the study: Samples representing acute and convalescent COVID-19 were sourced from the United States, Italy and Spain. In each case, the material was cDNA or gDNA derived from T cells, B-cell-depleted T cells, or PBMCs.

The CDR3 is 15 residues long. Germline V gene lookup returns CDR1 LGHNA and CDR2 YNFKEQ. V lost 0 bases and J lost 0; bases outside the gene matches: 2. Profiled with immunoSEQ multiplex PCR; TCRdb holds only in-frame clones, not every one. Seen here are hundreds of thousands of clones, around 91% observed once, and the top ten hold approximately 4%. Recruits, aged about 18 to 100 years, lived in under 25 US areas. Allocation to cohorts depended on clinical history reported by the participants. This TCR was recovered from a woman younger than 35 with acute COVID-19. The chain joins TRBV4-2 to TRBJ2-7; 7 positions agree with TRBD2. The sequencing sample was made of PBMCs or T cells enriched from blood (not recorded which). The CDR3 protein is CASSQEGGSSYEQYF. The CDR3 coding sequence is TGTGCCAGCAGCCAAGAGGGCGGGAGCTCCTACGAGCAGTACTTC.